This T cell receptor (beta chain) appears in the sequencing data of a study of vaccination and CD4 T cells after COVID-19. The Oncomine TCR Beta short-read assay was applied to DNA of cultured CD4+ T cells. Using its own MiXCR run on the PCR reads, TCRdb lists one record per CDR3 protein. The sample holds about 13,000 distinct CDR3 sequences, roughly two fifths seen once. This clonotype has only a few counts. Its antigen is currently unknown. The V segment lost 2 bases and the J segment 4 bases; nucleotides outside the gene matches: 3. In germline, CDR1 is MNHEY, CDR2 SVGEGT. The CDR3 has 14 amino acids. The treatment was: 10-day PBMC culture with coronavirus spike peptide pools or control peptides (ViraFEST assay).

This chain joins TRBV6-2 or TRBV6-3 and TRBJ1-1; TRBD1 aligns across 8 bases. The sample here was CD4+ T cells from blood, cultured in vitro, taken after SARS-CoV-2 vaccination. The source is a human donor who had recovered from COVID-19. CDR3 sequence reads: CASSYQGATTEAFF. The CDR3 DNA is TGTGCCAGCAGTTACCAGGGGGCGACCACTGAAGCTTTCTTT.